The 30 T cell receptor beta chains below were found in one sample sequenced in a study of T cell responses to AZD1222 COVID-19 vaccine. Some clones are missing from TCRdb's copy, which holds only in-frame ones; the method was immunoSEQ multiplex PCR. The sample lists 180,000 or so clones, 85% to 90% seen once, with under 2% in the top ten. This specimen consisted of peripheral blood, obtained on day 0 of AZD1222 vaccination. Source of these receptors: an adult in good health.

The chain recombines TRBV7-9 with TRBJ1-4; 7 nucleotides align to TRBD1. This CDR3 has 16 amino acids. Germline CDR1 SEHNR, CDR2 FQNEAQ (reference sequence). The J segment lost 2 bases and the V segment lost 5 bases, leaving 8 bases of the junction unmatched. The CDR3 here is CASSRPTGFTNEKLFF. In DNA form, the CDR3 reads TGTGCCAGCAGCCGACCGACAGGGTTCACTAATGAAAAACTGTTTTTT.

Only one count was recorded for this clone. V gene TRBV20-1 combines with J gene TRBJ2-5; 8 bases are shared with TRBD2. V trimming: 3 bases; J trimming: 4 bases; junction bases outside the gene matches: 7. The CDR3 totals 14 residues. Germline lookup yields CDR1 DFQATT and CDR2 SNEGSKA (reference sequence). CDR3 sequence: CSASGGSGVETQYF. Here the CDR3 DNA reads TGCAGTGCTAGTGGAGGTAGCGGGGTAGAGACCCAGTACTTC.

This clone has only one observation. This chain uses TRBV2 with TRBJ2-5, with 8 bases matching TRBD1. The CDR3 contains 14 residues. V was pared by 4 bases and J by 2 bases, with 3 bases of the junction left unmatched. CDR1 and CDR2 (germline): SNHLY, FYNNEI. CDR3 region: CASSVQGVQETQYF. In DNA form, the CDR3 reads TGTGCCAGCAGTGTACAGGGGGTTCAAGAGACCCAGTACTTC.

This chain uses TRBV3-1 (or the pseudogene TRBV3-2) with TRBJ2-5; 10 bases are a match to TRBD1. CDR1 is LGHDT, CDR2 YNNKEL, per germline (reference sequence). This CDR3 region has 17 residues. J was trimmed by 2 bases and V by 4 bases; bases with no gene match: 10. The CDR3 sequence: CASSPGTGTGDQETQYF. The CDR3, as DNA: TGTGCCAGCAGCCCGGGTACCGGGACAGGGGATCAAGAGACCCAGTACTTC.

The chain uses TRBV30 and TRBJ2-7, with 8 bases that match TRBD1. CDR3 length: 14 amino acids. From germline, CDR1 is GTSNPN and CDR2 SVGIG (reference sequence). V shed 5 bases, J shed 7 bases, and the junction held 13 bases outside the gene matches. CDR3 amino acids: CAWGPGGVDREQYF. CDR3 coding DNA: TGTGCCTGGGGACCAGGGGGCGTTGATCGAGAGCAGTACTTC.

The chain links TRBV29-1 to TRBJ1-1, with TRBD1 as a possible D gene (5 bases). Germline-derived CDR1 and CDR2 are SQVTM and ANQGSEA. The germline V and J ends were trimmed by 4 bases and 6 bases, with 15 bases remaining between them. The CDR3 loop spans 13 amino acids. The CDR3 spells CSVVQGGFAEAFF. The CDR3 DNA is TGCAGCGTTGTGCAGGGAGGGTTCGCTGAAGCTTTCTTT.

This chain connects TRBV28 to TRBJ1-4, with 7 bases aligning to TRBD1. The CDR3 is made up of 15 amino acids. The germline V gene has CDR1 MDHEN and CDR2 SYDVKM. V lost 6 bases to trimming and J lost 5 bases; unmatched junction nucleotides: 9. The CDR3, as DNA: TGTGCCAGCAGGTACTCAGGGGGGAAAAATGAAAAACTGTTTTTT. Amino acids: CASRYSGGKNEKLFF.

The chain couples TRBV28 to TRBJ1-2; perhaps TRBD1 as D (6 bases). The germline V gene has CDR1 MDHEN and CDR2 SYDVKM. This CDR3 is built from 15 residues. The V and J ends lost 6 bases and 8 bases respectively, with 22 bases between them. CDR3 nucleotides: TGTGCCAGCAGAGCTCGAGGGGGTAATCTGCGCGGCTACACCTTC. Translation: CASRARGGNLRGYTF.

This chain links TRBV6-2 or TRBV6-3 with TRBJ2-1; TRBD2 matches 9 bases. The CDR3 consists of 16 residues. CDR1 and CDR2 (germline): MNHEY, SVGEGT. J lost 9 bases, V lost 1 base, and 10 bases had no gene match. In nucleotides, the CDR3 is TGTGCCAGCAGTTACTTAGCGGGAGAGGTCTCGAGTGAGCAGTTCTTC. Amino acids: CASSYLAGEVSSEQFF.

This clone was seen once. The chain couples TRBV2 to TRBJ1-3, with TRBD1 identical over 7 bases. Unmatched junction bases numbered 8, after V lost 4 bases and J lost 8 bases. This CDR3 region has 14 residues. In germline, CDR1 is SNHLY, CDR2 FYNNEI. CDR3 sequence: CASSGTGPRDTIYF. The DNA of the CDR3 is TGTGCCAGCAGTGGGACAGGTCCCAGGGACACCATATATTTT.

The chain uses TRBV20-1 and TRBJ2-7; D is undetermined. Germline V lookup: CDR1 DFQATT, CDR2 SNEGSKA (reference sequence). Trimming stripped 6 bases from V and 4 bases from J, with 10 bases between. This CDR3 is built from 11 residues. CDR3 coding DNA: TGCAGTGCCACCAGGAAGTACGAGCAGTACTTC. As protein: CSATRKYEQYF.

V usage is TRBV18 and J usage is TRBJ2-2; TRBD1 might be the D (6 bases). This CDR3 contains 15 residues. Trimming left V 3 bases short and J 0 bases short, with 8 bases between. Germline values: CDR1 KGHSH, CDR2 LQKENI. The CDR3 sequence is CASSPDRSNTGELFF. CDR3 nucleotides: TGTGCCAGCTCACCGGACAGATCGAACACCGGGGAGCTGTTTTTT. Full variable domain (rest looked up from reference TRBV18 and TRBJ2-2): NAGVMQNPRHLVRRRGQEARLRCSPMKGHSHVYWYRQLPEEGLKFMVYLQKENIIDESGMPKERFSAEFPKEGPSILRIQQVVRGDSAAYFCASSPDRSNTGELFFGEGSRLTVL.

The chain is built from TRBV5-6 and TRBJ2-5, with 11 bases matching TRBD2. This CDR3 spans 16 amino acids. J lost 4 bases, V lost 5 bases, and 10 bases had no gene match. Germline CDR1 SGHDT, CDR2 YYEEEE. The CDR3 loop is CASRPISGGARETQYF. As DNA, the CDR3 is TGTGCCAGCAGACCCATTAGCGGGGGGGCCAGAGAGACCCAGTACTTC.

The J gene is TRBJ1-3, the V gene TRBV19; no definite D call. CDR3 length: 12 amino acids. Germline V lookup: CDR1 LNHDA, CDR2 SQIVND (reference sequence). V was shortened by 5 bases and J by 2 bases, with 4 bases between the two germline ends. The DNA for the CDR3 is TGTGCCAGTAGTCCCCCTGGAAACACCATATATTTT. Its translation is CASSPPGNTIYF.

The chain joins TRBV5-5 to TRBJ2-3, with D unresolved. V dropped 5 bases and J dropped 4 bases, with 17 bases sitting between them. Germline lookup yields CDR1 SGHKS and CDR2 YYEKEE (reference sequence). The CDR3 has 15 residues. CDR3 in amino acids: CASSHTAPLPDTQYF. The CDR3 DNA follows: TGTGCCAGCAGTCATACAGCCCCCCTGCCAGATACGCAGTATTTT.

V is TRBV28 and J is TRBJ1-1; tentative D call: TRBD1 (5 bases). The CDR3 is made up of 15 amino acids. CDR1 MDHEN and CDR2 SYDVKM come from the germline V gene. The V end was cut by 6 bases, the J end by 0 bases, with 14 bases between. The CDR3 reads CASRAGTVMNTEAFF. CDR3 DNA: TGTGCCAGCAGGGCGGGGACGGTAATGAACACTGAAGCTTTCTTT.

V and J are TRBV24-1 and TRBJ1-5; D remains ambiguous. The CDR3 sequence is 13 residues long. The ends were cut back, 3 bases at V and 6 bases at J, with 8 bases in the middle. Germline V gene data show CDR1 as KGHDR and CDR2 as SFDVKD. DNA of the CDR3: TGTGCCACCAGTGATCGAGAAGGTCAGCCCCAGCATTTT. Translating gives CATSDREGQPQHF.

The chain couples TRBV7-9 to TRBJ2-1, with 8 bases that match TRBD1. The CDR3 is 15 amino acids. Losses at the gene ends were 0 bases for V and 8 bases for J; bases not matched to a gene: 6. From germline, CDR1 is SEHNR and CDR2 FQNEAQ (reference sequence). CDR3 coding DNA: TGTGCCAGCAGCTTAGCCCGGACAGGGTACCATGAGCAGTTCTTC. Translated, it gives CASSLARTGYHEQFF.

The V gene is TRBV7-9, the J gene TRBJ1-1; D remains unclear. CDR3 length: 8 amino acids. Germline CDR1 is SEHNR and CDR2 is FQNEAQ (reference sequence). The CDR3 protein is CTNTEAFF. CDR3 coding DNA: TGTACGAACACTGAAGCTTTCTTT.

CDR3 sequence reads: CASSYSTGGGGYTF. In DNA form, the CDR3 reads TGTGCCAGCAGTTACTCGACAGGGGGTGGTGGCTACACCTTC. J is TRBJ1-2 and V is TRBV6-5; 9 bases map to TRBD1. This CDR3 region has 14 residues. The germline gives CDR1 MNHEY, CDR2 SVGAGI. The J segment lost 7 bases and the V segment lost 0 bases, leaving 3 bases of the junction unmatched.

The chain has TRBV30 and TRBJ1-6; D not certain. The CDR3 sequence is 16 residues long. Trimming removed 0 bases from V and 0 bases from J, with 9 bases in between. Germline values: CDR1 GTSNPN, CDR2 SVGIG (reference sequence). The CDR3 DNA reads as TGTGCCTGGAGTGTAACGGGAAGCTCCTATAATTCACCCCTCCACTTT. Encoded protein: CAWSVTGSSYNSPLHF.

This chain joins TRBV13 and TRBJ2-5; a weak D match, TRBD1 (6 bases). CDR1 is PRHDT and CDR2 is FYEKMQ in the germline V gene (reference sequence). V dropped 5 bases and J dropped 5 bases, with 15 bases sitting between them. The CDR3 loop spans 14 amino acids. This CDR3 reads CASSIRGSAETQYF. As DNA, the CDR3 is TGTGCCAGCAGCATCAGGGGTTCGGCGGAGACCCAGTACTTC.

This clone was seen only once. The chain combines TRBV24-1 with TRBJ1-5; 8 bases line up with TRBD1. The CDR3 has 16 amino acids. The J segment lost 2 bases and the V segment lost 2 bases, leaving 4 bases of the junction unmatched. Germline V gives CDR1 KGHDR, CDR2 SFDVKD. The DNA of the CDR3 is TGTGCCACCAGTGATTCCCAGGGGGCCGGCAATCAGCCCCAGCATTTT. Its translation is CATSDSQGAGNQPQHF.

V gene TRBV18 combines with J gene TRBJ2-1, with TRBD1 identical over 8 bases. Germline V gene lookup returns CDR1 KGHSH and CDR2 LQKENI. This CDR3 is 14 amino acids long. J gave up 4 bases and V 8 bases, and 7 bases lay outside the gene matches. The chain's CDR3 is CASAPGTGYNEQFF. The CDR3 DNA is TGTGCCAGCGCCCCCGGGACAGGTTACAATGAGCAGTTCTTC.

This rearrangement joins TRBV29-1 to TRBJ1-1, with unresolved D. Between the trimmed V and J ends, which lost 1 base and 0 bases, there was a span of 9 bases. CDR3 length: 14 residues. Germline V gives CDR1 SQVTM, CDR2 ANQGSEA. CDR3 protein: CSVEGVRLNTEAFF. The CDR3 nucleotides read TGCAGCGTTGAAGGCGTAAGACTGAACACTGAAGCTTTCTTT.

This clone was seen a single time. The CDR3 coding sequence is TGCAGCGTTGAACGAGCGGGGAGTTACAATGAGCAGTTCTTC. Translating it yields CSVERAGSYNEQFF. The rearrangement joins TRBV29-1 to TRBJ2-1; 7 bases line up with TRBD2. Looked up from germline, CDR1 is SQVTM and CDR2 is ANQGSEA. The junction had 5 bases not matched to a gene; V was cut back by 2 bases and J by 4 bases. This CDR3 comprises 14 residues.

The chain recombines TRBV28 with TRBJ1-2; weak D call: TRBD1 (6 bases). CDR3 length: 15 amino acids. Germline lookup yields CDR1 MDHEN and CDR2 SYDVKM. Trimming took 2 bases from V and 5 from J, leaving 15 bases between them. CDR3 region: CASSLSTGLGYGYTF. CDR3 bases: TGTGCCAGCAGTTTAAGCACAGGGCTCGGATATGGCTACACCTTC.

CDR3 in DNA: TGCAGGATCGGGGGAGCGGGCACTGAAGCTTTCTTT. Amino acids: CRIGGAGTEAFF. The rearrangement uses TRBV29-1 and TRBJ1-1, with a possible D match to TRBD1 (5 bases). The CDR3 covers 12 residues. Germline assignment: CDR1 SQVTM and CDR2 ANQGSEA.

The gene calls are TRBV19 and TRBJ1-2, with D unresolved. Trimming removed 7 bases from V and 0 bases from J, with 12 bases in between. Germline loops: CDR1 LNHDA, CDR2 SQIVND (reference sequence). The CDR3 runs to 14 residues. CDR3 in amino acids: CASTERNSNYGYTF. As DNA, the CDR3 is TGTGCCAGTACTGAAAGAAACTCTAACTATGGCTACACCTTC.

The V call is TRBV5-1, the J call TRBJ2-1; D not certain. V gave up 0 bases and J gave up 10 bases, with 11 bases separating them. CDR1 is SGHRS and CDR2 is YFSETQ in the germline V gene. The CDR3 is 13 residues long. In DNA, the CDR3 is TGCGCCAGCAGCTTGGCCGGCGGATACGAGCAGTTCTTC. Its translation is CASSLAGGYEQFF.